The sequence of this T cell receptor (beta chain) was determined in a study of response to subunit inactivated influenza vaccine. This clonotype came up a few times. Per germline, CDR1 KGHDR and CDR2 SFDVKD. V was pared by 9 bases and J by 1 base, with 4 bases of the junction left unmatched. CDR3 size: 14 residues. TCRdb itself ran the RT-PCR reads through MiXCR, one entry per CDR3 protein. The sample yields more than 500,000 distinct CDR3 sequences, about 11% seen once. The sample also formed part of further work on T cells expressing NK-cell markers. That study adds: What made the TCR beta cDNA was 5'RACE template switching with UMIs.

This TCR was recovered from a man aged 45-65 years who received an inactivated influenza vaccine. The chain is built from TRBV24-1 and TRBJ2-3; 9 bases are a match to TRBD2. Sequenced here: PBMCs from blood, sampled on the day of vaccination. For the CDR3, the DNA is TGTGCCACCGCGGCTAGCGGGGGCACAGATACGCAGTATTTT. This gives the protein CATAASGGTDTQYF.